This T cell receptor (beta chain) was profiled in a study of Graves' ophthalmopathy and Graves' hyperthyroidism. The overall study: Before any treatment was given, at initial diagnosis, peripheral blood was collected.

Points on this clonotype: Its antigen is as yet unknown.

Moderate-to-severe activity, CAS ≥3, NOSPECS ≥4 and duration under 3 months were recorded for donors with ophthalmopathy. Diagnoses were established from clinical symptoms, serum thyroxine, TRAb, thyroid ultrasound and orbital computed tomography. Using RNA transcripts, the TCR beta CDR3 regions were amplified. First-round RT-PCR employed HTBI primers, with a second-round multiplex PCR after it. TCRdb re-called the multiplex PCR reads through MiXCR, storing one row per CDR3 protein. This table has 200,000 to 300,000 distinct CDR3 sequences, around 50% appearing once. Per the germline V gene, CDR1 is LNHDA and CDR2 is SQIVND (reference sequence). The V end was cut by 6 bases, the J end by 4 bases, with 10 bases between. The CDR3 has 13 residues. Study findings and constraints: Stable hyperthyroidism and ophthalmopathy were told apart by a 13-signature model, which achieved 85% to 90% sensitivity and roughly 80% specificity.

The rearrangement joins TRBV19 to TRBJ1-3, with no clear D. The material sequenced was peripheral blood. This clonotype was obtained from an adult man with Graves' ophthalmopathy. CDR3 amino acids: CASSAQSGNTIYF. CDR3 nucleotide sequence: TGTGCCAGTAGCGCGCAGTCCGGAAACACCATATATTTT.